This T cell receptor beta chain comes out of a study of blood T cells in healthy people across ages. The authors ran a second PCR of 7 to 11 cycles using a sample-barcoded 5' primer and a J-beta primer mix. TCRdb ran MiXCR on the 5' RACE reads and lists one entry per CDR3 protein. The sample has roughly 560,000 distinct CDR3 sequences, 20% to 30% seen once. The CDR3 covers 14 residues. Looked up from germline, CDR1 is SQVTM and CDR2 is ANQGSEA. Sample donors were healthy Caucasian individuals that came from Russia, aged 6 to 90. These data were likewise used in another study, on T cells of mothers and their children. That study reports: Every mother supplied over 8 million TCR beta CDR3 reads and every child several million. It was found that thymic selection shapes TCR recombination output similarly in related and unrelated pairs.

Sample: blood. This TCR was recovered from a boy younger than 18 in good health. V and J are TRBV29-1 and TRBJ2-5; 7 bases fit TRBD2. The end of the DNA is better explained by TRBJ2-1, so the J call may be wrong. CDR3 DNA: TGCAGCGTTGGCGGGAGTTCGGCCTACAATGAGCAGTTCTTC. Translating it yields CSVGGSSAYNEQFF.